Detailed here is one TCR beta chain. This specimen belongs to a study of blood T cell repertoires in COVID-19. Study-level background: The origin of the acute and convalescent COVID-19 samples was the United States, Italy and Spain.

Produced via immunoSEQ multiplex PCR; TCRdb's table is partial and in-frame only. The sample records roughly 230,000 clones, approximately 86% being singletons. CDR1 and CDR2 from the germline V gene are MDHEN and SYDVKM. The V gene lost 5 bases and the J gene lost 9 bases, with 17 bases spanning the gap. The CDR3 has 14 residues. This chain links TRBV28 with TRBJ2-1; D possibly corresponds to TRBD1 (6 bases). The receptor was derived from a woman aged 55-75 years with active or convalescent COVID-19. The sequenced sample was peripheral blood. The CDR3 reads CASSTGQRQAEQFF. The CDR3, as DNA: TGTGCCAGCAGTACCGGACAGAGACAGGCTGAGCAGTTCTTC.